This T cell receptor (beta chain) was sequenced for a study of neoadjuvant nivolumab and ipilimumab in lung cancer. Study-level results: A small number of samples were TCR sequenced. Only a single major-pathologic-response sample was available for clonality analysis. Resected tumors had greater TCR richness and clonality than uninvolved lung.

Looked up from germline, CDR1 is KGHSH and CDR2 is LQKENI. The J segment lost 3 bases and the V segment lost 6 bases, leaving 6 bases of the junction unmatched. There are 15 residues in the CDR3. This clone was counted only a few times. The antigen is undetermined. TCRdb's table, derived via immunoSEQ multiplex PCR, lists solely in-frame clones and lacks some. The table records 6,400 or so clones, approximately 65% of them present only once. This clonotype originated in an adult with non-small cell lung cancer. The chain recombines TRBV18 with TRBJ2-7; 12 bases align to TRBD1. The source was tumor tissue, collected after neoadjuvant nivolumab, alone or with ipilimumab, at or shortly before surgery. The CDR3: CASSFGTGGDYEQYF. The CDR3 DNA reads as TGTGCCAGCTCCTTCGGGACAGGGGGCGACTACGAGCAGTACTTC.